The rows below give T cell receptor beta chains drawn from one sample of a study of PD-1 blockade in mismatch repair-deficient tumors. Profiling relied on immunoSEQ multiplex PCR, and the TCRdb table lists in-frame clones only, not all of them. The data show around 39,000 clones, approximately 80% seen once. This specimen consisted of PBMCs, obtained 38 weeks after starting pembrolizumab. The receptor set was obtained from an adult with mismatch repair-deficient cancer. Each CDR3 is given with its conserved first and last residue. The order of the fields is J gene, clone size, D gene, V gene, CDR3 protein, CDR3 DNA. A D gene is named only where the DNA matches it firmly. Clone size is shown for a subset of rows, as once, few, many or a class of expanded clone.

TRBJ2-2 - TRBD2 TRBV14 CASSQGTVAGGGTGELFF TGTGCCAGCAGCCAAGGAACAGTAGCGGGAGGGGGCACCGGGGAGCTGTTTTTT
TRBJ2-7 - TRBD2 TRBV27 CASSYSGRASSYEQYF TGTGCCAGCAGCTATAGCGGGAGGGCGAGCTCCTACGAGCAGTACTTC
TRBJ2-7 - TRBD2 TRBV4-1 CASSHGLAGDEQYF TGCGCCAGCAGCCACGGACTAGCGGGAGACGAGCAGTACTTC
TRBJ2-2 - - TRBV28 CASSFMLTGLRGELFF TGTGCCAGCAGTTTTATGCTAACAGGCCTTCGAGGGGAGCTGTTTTTT
TRBJ1-5 - - TRBV4-1 CASSQDLSNQPQHF TGCGCCAGCAGCCAAGATCTTAGCAATCAGCCCCAGCATTTT
TRBJ1-1 - - TRBV4-1 CASSQGPGSRDTEAFF TGCGCCAGCAGCCAAGGTCCCGGGTCGAGGGACACTGAAGCTTTCTTT
TRBJ1-2 - - TRBV28 CAGGVMGYGYTF TGTGCCGGCGGAGTAATGGGCTATGGCTACACCTTC
TRBJ2-4 - TRBD1 TRBV2 CAGGQGAVKNIQYF TGTGCCGGAGGGCAGGGGGCGGTCAAAAACATTCAGTACTTC
TRBJ1-4 - TRBD1 TRBV2 CASIGPDREKLFF TGTGCCAGCATCGGACCGGACAGGGAAAAACTGTTTTTT
TRBJ2-3 - TRBD1 TRBV7-3 CASSGGTGASTDTQYF TGTGCCAGCAGCGGAGGGACAGGGGCCAGCACAGATACGCAGTATTTT
TRBJ2-7 - TRBD2 TRBV11-2 CASSTVSGRYEQYF TGTGCCAGCAGCACCGTTAGCGGGAGGTACGAGCAGTACTTC
TRBJ1-5 - TRBD1 TRBV7-9 CASSPSGTGVEPQHF TGTGCCAGCAGCCCGAGTGGGACAGGGGTTGAACCCCAGCATTTT
TRBJ2-5 once TRBD1 TRBV14 CASSLRGRETQYF TGTGCCAGCAGCCTCAGGGGGCGGGAGACCCAGTACTTC
TRBJ1-2 - TRBD1 TRBV29-1 CSVEVWGQNYGYTF TGCAGCGTTGAAGTATGGGGACAGAACTATGGCTACACCTTC
TRBJ2-7 - TRBD2 TRBV28 CASSRLAGGPYEQYF TGTGCCAGCAGCCGTCTAGCGGGTGGCCCCTACGAGCAGTACTTC
TRBJ2-6 - - TRBV6-6 CATPRSSGANVLTF TGTGCCACCCCTCGTTCCTCTGGGGCCAACGTCCTGACTTTC